This T cell receptor (beta chain) stems from a study of T cells after yellow fever vaccination. As for the study in general: Preparing low-cell-number fractions relied on SMART-Seq v4 Ultra Low Input. Study-wide points: Primary-vaccination clones mostly resurfaced post-booster (roughly 97% CD4, under 90% CD8).

CDR3 size: 19 residues. Germline lookup yields CDR1 SGHAT and CDR2 FQNNGV. V gave up 5 bases and J gave up 1 base, with 25 bases separating them. A universal primer site and UMIs were added as TCR cDNA was made by 5'RACE template switching. TCRdb re-analysed the 5' RACE reads in MiXCR, keeping a single row per CDR3 protein. The profile shows some 600,000 distinct CDR3 sequences, over 9% of them singletons. A few counts support this clonotype. The target antigen is unknown. This chain links TRBV11-2 with TRBJ2-3, with D perhaps matching TRBD2 (5 bases). Sequencing was performed on PBMCs, taken on the day of the yellow fever booster vaccination. The source of this sequence is a man aged 25 to 40 who received the YFV17D yellow fever vaccine. CDR3 sequence (DNA): TGTGCCAGCAGCCCCGCGGCGGGTTTACTAGTTGGTCGCACAGATACGCAGTATTTT. Its protein is CASSPAAGLLVGRTDTQYF. Full variable domain (remainder filled in from reference TRBV11-2 and TRBJ2-3): EAGVAQSPRYKIIEKRQSVAFWCNPISGHATLYWYQQILGQGPKLLIQFQNNGVVDDSQLPKDRFSAERLKGVDSTLKIQPAKLEDSAVYLCASSPAAGLLVGRTDTQYFGPGTRLTVL.